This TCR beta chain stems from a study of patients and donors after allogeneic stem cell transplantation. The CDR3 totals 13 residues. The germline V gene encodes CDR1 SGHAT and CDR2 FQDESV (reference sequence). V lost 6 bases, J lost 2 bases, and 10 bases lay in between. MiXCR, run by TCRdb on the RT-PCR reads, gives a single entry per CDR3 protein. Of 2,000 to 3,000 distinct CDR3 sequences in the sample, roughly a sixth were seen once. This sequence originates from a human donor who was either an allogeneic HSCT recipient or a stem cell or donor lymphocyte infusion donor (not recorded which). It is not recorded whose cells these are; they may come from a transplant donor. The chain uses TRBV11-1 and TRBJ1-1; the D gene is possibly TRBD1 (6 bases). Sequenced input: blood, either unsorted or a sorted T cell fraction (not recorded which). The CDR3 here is CASSRGHNTEAFF. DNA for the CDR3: TGTGCCAGCAGTAGGGGACATAACACTGAAGCTTTCTTT.